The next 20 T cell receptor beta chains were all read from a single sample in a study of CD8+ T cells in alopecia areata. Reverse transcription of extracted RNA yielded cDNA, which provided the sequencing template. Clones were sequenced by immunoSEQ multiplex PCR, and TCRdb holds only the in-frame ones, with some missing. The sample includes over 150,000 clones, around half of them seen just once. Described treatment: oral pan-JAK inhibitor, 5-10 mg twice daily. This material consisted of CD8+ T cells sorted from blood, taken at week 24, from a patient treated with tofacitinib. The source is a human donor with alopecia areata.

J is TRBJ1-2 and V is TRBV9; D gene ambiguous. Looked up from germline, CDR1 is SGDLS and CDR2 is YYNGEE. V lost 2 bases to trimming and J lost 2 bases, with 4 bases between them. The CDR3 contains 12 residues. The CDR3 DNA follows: TGTGCCAGCAGCGTTGGGAACTATGGCTACACCTTC. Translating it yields CASSVGNYGYTF. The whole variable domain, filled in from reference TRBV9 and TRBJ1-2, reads DSGVTQTPKHLITATGQRVTLRCSPRSGDLSVYWYQQSLDQGLQFLIQYYNGEERAKGNILERFSAQQFPDLHSELNLSSLELGDSALYFCASSVGNYGYTFGSGTRLTVV.

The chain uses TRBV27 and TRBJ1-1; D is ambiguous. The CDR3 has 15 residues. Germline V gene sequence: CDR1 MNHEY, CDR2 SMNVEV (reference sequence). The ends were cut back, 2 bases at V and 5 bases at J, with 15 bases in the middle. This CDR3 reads CASSLRRGGGTEAFF. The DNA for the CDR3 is TGTGCCAGCAGTTTAAGGCGGGGAGGAGGAACTGAAGCTTTCTTT.

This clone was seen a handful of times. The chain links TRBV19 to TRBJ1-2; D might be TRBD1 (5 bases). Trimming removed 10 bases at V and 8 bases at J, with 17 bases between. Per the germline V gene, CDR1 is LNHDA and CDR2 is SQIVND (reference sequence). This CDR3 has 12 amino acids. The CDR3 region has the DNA TGTGCCATCCGGGACGAAAATATGGGCTACACCTTC. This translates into CAIRDENMGYTF.

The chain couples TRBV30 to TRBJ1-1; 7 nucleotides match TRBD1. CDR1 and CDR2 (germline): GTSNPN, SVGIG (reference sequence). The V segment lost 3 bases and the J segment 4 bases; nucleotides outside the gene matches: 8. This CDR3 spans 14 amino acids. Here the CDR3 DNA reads TGTGCCTGGAGAATCTCTACAGGGGTCACTGAAGCTTTCTTT. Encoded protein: CAWRISTGVTEAFF.

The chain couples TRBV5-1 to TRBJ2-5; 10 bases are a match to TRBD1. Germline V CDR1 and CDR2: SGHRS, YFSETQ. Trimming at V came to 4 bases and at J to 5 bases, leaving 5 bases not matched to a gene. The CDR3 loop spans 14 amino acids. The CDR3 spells CASSAGTGAETQYF. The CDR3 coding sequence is TGCGCCAGCAGCGCCGGGACAGGGGCCGAGACCCAGTACTTC.

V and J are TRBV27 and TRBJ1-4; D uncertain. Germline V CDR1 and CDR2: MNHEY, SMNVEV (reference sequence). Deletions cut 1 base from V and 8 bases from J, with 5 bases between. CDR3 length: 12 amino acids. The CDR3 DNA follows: TGTGCCAGCAGTTTATTGGGAGAAAAACTGTTTTTT. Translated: CASSLLGEKLFF. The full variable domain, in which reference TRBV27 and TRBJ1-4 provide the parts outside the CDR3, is EAQVTQNPRYLITVTGKKLTVTCSQNMNHEYMSWYRQDPGLGLRQIYYSMNVEVTDKGDVPEGYKVSRKEKRNFPLILESPSPNQTSLYFCASSLLGEKLFFGSGTQLSVL.

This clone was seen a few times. The CDR3 sequence: CASSVGVTGELFF. The CDR3 nucleotides are TGTGCCAGTAGTGTGGGTGTCACCGGGGAGCTGTTTTTT. The chain uses TRBV19 and TRBJ2-2; D unresolved. CDR1 is LNHDA and CDR2 is SQIVND in the germline V gene (reference sequence). Trimming removed 5 bases at V and 4 bases at J, with 8 bases between. This CDR3 is 13 amino acids long.

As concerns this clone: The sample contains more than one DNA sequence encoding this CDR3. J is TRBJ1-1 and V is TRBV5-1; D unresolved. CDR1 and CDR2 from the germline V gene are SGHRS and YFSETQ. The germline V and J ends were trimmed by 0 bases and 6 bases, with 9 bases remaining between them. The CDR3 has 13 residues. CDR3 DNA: TGCGCCAGCAGCTTGGAGCCCCGGGCTGAAGCTTTCTTT. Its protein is CASSLEPRAEAFF.

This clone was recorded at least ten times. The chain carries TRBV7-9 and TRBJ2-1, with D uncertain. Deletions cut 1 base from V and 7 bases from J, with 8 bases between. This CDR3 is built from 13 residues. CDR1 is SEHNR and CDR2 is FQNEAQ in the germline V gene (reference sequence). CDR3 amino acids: CASSLEQRNEQFF. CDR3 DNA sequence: TGTGCCAGCAGCTTAGAACAGCGAAATGAGCAGTTCTTC.

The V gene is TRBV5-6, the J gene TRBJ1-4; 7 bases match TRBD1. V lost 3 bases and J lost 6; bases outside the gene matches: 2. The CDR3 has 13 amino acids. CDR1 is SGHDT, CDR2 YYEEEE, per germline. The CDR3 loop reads CASSWQGDEKLFF. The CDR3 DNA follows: TGTGCCAGCAGCTGGCAGGGGGATGAAAAACTGTTTTTT.

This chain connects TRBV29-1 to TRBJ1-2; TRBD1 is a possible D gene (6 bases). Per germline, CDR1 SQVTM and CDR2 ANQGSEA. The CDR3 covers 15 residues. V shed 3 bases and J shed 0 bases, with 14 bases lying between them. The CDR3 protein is CSVDAGVSANYGYTF. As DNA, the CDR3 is TGCAGCGTTGATGCAGGGGTCTCAGCTAACTATGGCTACACCTTC.

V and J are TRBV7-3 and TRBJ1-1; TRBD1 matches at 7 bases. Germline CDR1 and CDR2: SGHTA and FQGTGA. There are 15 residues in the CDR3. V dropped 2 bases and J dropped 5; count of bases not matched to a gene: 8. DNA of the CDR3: TGTGCCAGCAGCTTAGCCTCGACAGGGAGGACTGAAGCTTTCTTT. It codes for CASSLASTGRTEAFF.

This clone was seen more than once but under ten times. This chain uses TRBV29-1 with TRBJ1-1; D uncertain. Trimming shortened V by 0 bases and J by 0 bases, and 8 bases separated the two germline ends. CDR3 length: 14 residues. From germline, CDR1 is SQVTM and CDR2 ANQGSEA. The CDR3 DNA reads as TGCAGCGTTGAAGATCGGTACATGAACACTGAAGCTTTCTTT. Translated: CSVEDRYMNTEAFF.

The CDR3 nucleotides read TGCGCCAGCAGTGAGGCGGCTAGCGGGGGGGCCATGGTCAACGAGCAGTACTTC. It codes for CASSEAASGGAMVNEQYF. The V gene is TRBV10-2, the J gene TRBJ2-7; 12 bases are a match to TRBD2. V lost 2 bases, J lost 5 bases, and 13 bases stayed unmatched. CDR1 is WSHSY, CDR2 SAAADI, per germline. The CDR3 consists of 18 residues.

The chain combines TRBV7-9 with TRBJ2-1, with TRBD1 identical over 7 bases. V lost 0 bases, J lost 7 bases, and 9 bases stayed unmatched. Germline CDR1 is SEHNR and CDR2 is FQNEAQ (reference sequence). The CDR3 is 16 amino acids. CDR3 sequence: CASSLADRAVENEQFF. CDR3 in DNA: TGTGCCAGCAGCTTAGCCGACAGGGCCGTGGAAAATGAGCAGTTCTTC. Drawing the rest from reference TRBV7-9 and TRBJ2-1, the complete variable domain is DTGVSQNPRHKITKRGQNVTFRCDPISEHNRLYWYRQTLGQGPEFLTYFQNEAQLEKSRLLSDRFSAERPKGSFSTLEIQRTEQGDSAMYLCASSLADRAVENEQFFGPGTRLTVL.

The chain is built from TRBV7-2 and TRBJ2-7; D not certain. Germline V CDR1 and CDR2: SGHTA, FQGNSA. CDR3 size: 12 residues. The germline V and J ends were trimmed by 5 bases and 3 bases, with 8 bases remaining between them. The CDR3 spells CASSLEYYEQYF. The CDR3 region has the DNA TGTGCCAGCAGCCTCGAATACTACGAGCAGTACTTC. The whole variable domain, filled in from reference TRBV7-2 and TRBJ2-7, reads GAGVSQSPSNKVTEKGKDVELRCDPISGHTALYWYRQSLGQGLEFLIYFQGNSAPDKSGLPSDRFSAERTGGSVSTLTIQRTQQEDSAVYLCASSLEYYEQYFGPGTRLTVT.

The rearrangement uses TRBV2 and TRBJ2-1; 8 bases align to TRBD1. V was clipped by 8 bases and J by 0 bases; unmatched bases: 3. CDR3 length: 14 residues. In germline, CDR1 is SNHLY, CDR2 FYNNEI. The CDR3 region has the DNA TGTGCCAGCGGAGACAGGGGCTCCTACAATGAGCAGTTCTTC. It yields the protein CASGDRGSYNEQFF.

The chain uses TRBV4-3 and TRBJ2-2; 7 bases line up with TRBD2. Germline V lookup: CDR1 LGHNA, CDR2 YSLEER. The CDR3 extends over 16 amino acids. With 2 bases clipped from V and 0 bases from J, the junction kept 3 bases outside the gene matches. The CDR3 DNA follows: TGCGCCAGCAGCCAATTGGCGGGGGCGAACACCGGGGAGCTGTTTTTT. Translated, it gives CASSQLAGANTGELFF.

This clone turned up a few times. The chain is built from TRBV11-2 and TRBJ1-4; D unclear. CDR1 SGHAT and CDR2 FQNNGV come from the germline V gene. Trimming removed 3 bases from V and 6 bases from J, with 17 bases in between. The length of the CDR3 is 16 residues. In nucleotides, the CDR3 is TGTGCCAGCAGCTTCACTTCGTACGGGGAGGATGAAAAACTGTTTTTT. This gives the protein CASSFTSYGEDEKLFF.

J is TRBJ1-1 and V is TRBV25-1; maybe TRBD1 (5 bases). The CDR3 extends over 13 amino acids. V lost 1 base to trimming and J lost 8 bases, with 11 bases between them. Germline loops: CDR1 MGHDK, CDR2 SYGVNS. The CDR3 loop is CASSESLQGEAFF. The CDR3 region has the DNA TGTGCCAGCAGTGAATCACTGCAGGGAGAAGCTTTCTTT. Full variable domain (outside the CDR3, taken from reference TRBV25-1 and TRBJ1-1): EADIYQTPRYLVIGTGKKITLECSQTMGHDKMYWYQQDPGMELHLIHYSYGVNSTEKGDLSSESTVSRIRTEHFPLTLESARPSHTSQYLCASSESLQGEAFFGQGTRLTVV.